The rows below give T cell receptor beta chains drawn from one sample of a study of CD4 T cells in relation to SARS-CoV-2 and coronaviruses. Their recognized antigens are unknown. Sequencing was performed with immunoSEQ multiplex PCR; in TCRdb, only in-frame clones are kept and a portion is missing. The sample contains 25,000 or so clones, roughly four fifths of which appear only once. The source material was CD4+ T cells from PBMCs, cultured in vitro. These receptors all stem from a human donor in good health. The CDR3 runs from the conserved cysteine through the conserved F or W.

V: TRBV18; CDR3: CASSPRTSGTTDTQYF
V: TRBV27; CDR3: CASRSKGQGAVYEQYF
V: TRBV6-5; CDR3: CASSPGQGQETQYF
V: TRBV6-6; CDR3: CASSDRQGRYTEAFF
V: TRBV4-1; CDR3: CASSQLTTVYYGYTF
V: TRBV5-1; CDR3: CASSLEPPSVFSQETQYF
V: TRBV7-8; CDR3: CASSLARLAVIRTQYF
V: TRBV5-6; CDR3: CATAQGMGSNYGYTF
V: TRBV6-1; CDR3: CASSEARQGAGGYTF
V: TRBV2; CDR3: CASNGQGGPYEQYF
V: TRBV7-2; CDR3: CASSPRGFLHSPLHF
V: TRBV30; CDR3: CAWSVQGALTPQHF
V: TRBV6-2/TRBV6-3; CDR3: CASSPGLAGAYEQYF
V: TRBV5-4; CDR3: CASSFSGGDNEQFF
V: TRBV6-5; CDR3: CASSSDTGVGNTIYF
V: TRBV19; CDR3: CASTWGDKTEAFF
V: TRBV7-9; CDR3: CASATGLNSPLHF
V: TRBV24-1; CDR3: CATSEEDRGLGEKLFF
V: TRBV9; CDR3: CASILEGGTLFGTQYF
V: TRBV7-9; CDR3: CASSEWAGVSYNEQFF
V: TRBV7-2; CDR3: CASSFRRGDYQPQHF
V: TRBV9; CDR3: CASTMTGRGTDTQYF
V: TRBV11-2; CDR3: CASSSVKGRGANVLTF
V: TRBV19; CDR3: CASSIAGQNQPQHF
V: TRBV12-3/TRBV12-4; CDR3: CASSFVRQPQHF
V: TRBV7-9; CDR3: CASSLDRGVQTQYF
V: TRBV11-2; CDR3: CASSPRTGRETQYF
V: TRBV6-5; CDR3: CASSTYYRGNTEAFF
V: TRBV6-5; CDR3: CASQGALGQPQHF
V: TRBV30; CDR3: CAWRRGRTRSGANVLTF
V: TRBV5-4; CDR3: CASSLDGGHGYTF
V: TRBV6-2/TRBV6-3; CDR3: CASSRGDQPQHF
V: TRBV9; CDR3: CASSVGIDRNYGYTF
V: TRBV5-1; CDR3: CASSLGSVNTEAFF
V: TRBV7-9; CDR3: CASSWGGGDTEAFF
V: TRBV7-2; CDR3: CASSPIGLAGTLTDTQYF
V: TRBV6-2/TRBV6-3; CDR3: CASSPDRGRGNEQFF
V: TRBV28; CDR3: CASRRTGLGRELFF
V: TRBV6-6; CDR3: CASSFLVGEAFF